This entry features one TCR beta chain sequence. The antigen is not known. The data originate from a study of CD8+ T cells in alopecia areata. On the study more broadly: Patients in the study were on tofacitinib for 6 to 18 months, then off it for 6 months.

Findings of the study overall: When scalp samples are sequenced, resident alphabeta T cells of normal skin are also captured.

Extracted RNA was reverse transcribed into cDNA, the sequencing template. Using immunoSEQ multiplex PCR, the repertoire was profiled, and TCRdb retains in-frame clones only, with some absent. This table holds 180,000 or so clones, roughly 60% found once. Germline-derived CDR1 and CDR2 are SGHRS and YFSETQ. Between the trimmed V and J ends, which lost 4 bases and 13 bases, there was a span of 12 bases. This CDR3 comprises 12 residues. Treatment noted: oral pan-JAK inhibitor, 5-10 mg twice daily. Lesional scalp punch biopsies and peripheral blood were collected from alopecia areata patients. The chain joins TRBV5-1 to TRBJ1-6, with TRBD1 as a possible D gene (5 bases). Sequenced material: CD4+ T cells sorted from blood, taken between weeks 55 and 70, from a patient treated with tofacitinib. This TCR was sampled from a human donor with alopecia areata. The CDR3 sequence: CASSVDIWPLHF. The CDR3 bases are TGCGCCAGCAGCGTGGACATATGGCCCCTCCACTTT.